This TCR beta chain was obtained from a study of T cells in localized non-small cell lung cancer. Study-wide results and limits: Heterogeneity stays possible, as sequencing covered only one tumor region. Among the top 100 tumor clones, a median about 52 appeared in adjacent lung.

The CDR3 contains 14 residues. V lost 0 bases to trimming and J lost 6 bases; unmatched junction nucleotides: 5. Germline CDR1 and CDR2: SGDLS and YYNGEE. Some clones are missing from TCRdb's copy, which holds only in-frame ones; the method was immunoSEQ multiplex PCR. This table has approximately 23,000 clones, roughly 91% appearing once. Regarding this clone: The target antigen is unknown.

Here the sequenced sample was peripheral blood, taken before any cancer treatment. The rearrangement uses TRBV9 and TRBJ1-2; 7 bases map to TRBD1. This sequence originates from a male donor older than 55 with stage I lung adenocarcinoma. The CDR3 here is CASSVAAGGDGYTF. The CDR3 DNA follows: TGTGCCAGCAGCGTAGCGGCAGGGGGTGATGGCTACACCTTC.